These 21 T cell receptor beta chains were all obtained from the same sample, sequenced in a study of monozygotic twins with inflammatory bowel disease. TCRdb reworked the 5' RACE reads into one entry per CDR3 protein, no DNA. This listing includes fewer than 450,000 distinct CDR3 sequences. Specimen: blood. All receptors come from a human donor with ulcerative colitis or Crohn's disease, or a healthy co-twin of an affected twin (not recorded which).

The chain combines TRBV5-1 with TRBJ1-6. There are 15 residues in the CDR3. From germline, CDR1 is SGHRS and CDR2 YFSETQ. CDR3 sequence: CASSPFAGGSSPLHF.

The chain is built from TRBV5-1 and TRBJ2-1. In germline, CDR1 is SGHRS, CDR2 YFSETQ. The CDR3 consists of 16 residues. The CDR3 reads CASSLAKGSSYNEQFF.

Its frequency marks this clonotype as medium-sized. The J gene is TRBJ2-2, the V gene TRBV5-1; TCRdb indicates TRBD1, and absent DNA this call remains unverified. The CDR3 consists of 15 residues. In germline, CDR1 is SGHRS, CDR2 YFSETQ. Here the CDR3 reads CASSSGRSGAGELFF.

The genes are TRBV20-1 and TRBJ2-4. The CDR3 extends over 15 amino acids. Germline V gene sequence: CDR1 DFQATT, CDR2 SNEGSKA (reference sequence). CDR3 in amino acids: CSARERTLAKNIQYF.

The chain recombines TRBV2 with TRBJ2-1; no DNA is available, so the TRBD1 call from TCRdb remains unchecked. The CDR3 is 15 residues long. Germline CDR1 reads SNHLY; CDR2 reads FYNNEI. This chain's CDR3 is CASSEGQESYNEQFF.

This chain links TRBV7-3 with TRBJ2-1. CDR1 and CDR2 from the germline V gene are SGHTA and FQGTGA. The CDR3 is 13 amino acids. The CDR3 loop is CASSLTGLREQFF. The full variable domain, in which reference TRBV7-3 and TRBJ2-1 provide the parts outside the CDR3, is GAGVSQTPSNKVTEKGKYVELRCDPISGHTALYWYRQSLGQGPEFLIYFQGTGAADDSGLPNDRFFAVRPEGSVSTLKIQRTERGDSAVYLCASSLTGLREQFFGPGTRLTVL.

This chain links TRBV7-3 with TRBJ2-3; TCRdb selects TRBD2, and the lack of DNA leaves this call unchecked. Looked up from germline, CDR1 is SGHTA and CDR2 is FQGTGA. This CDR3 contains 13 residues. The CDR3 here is CASSVGLSDTQYF.

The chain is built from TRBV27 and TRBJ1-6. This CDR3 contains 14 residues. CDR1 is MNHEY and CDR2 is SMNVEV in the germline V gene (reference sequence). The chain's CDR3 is CATAGGAYNSPLHF.

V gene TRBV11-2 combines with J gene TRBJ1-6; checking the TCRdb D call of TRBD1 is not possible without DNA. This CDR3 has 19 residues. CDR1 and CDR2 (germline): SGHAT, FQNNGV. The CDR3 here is CASSLGPGEQSSYNSPLHF.

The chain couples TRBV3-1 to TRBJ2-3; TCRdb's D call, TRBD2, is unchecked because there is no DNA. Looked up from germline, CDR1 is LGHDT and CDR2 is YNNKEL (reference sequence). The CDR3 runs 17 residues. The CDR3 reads CASSHPTSGPFTDTQYF.

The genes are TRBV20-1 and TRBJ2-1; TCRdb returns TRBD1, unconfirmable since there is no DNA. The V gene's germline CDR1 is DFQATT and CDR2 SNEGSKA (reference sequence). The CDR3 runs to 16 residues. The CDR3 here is CSARGWLGRGADEQFF.

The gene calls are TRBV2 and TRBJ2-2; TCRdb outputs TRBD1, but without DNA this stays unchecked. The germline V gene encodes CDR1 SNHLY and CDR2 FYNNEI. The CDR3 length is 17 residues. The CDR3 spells CATSLPGTVINTGELFF.

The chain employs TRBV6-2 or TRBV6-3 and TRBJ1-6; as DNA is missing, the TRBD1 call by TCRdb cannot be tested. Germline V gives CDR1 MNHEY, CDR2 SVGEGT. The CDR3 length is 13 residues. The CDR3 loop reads CASSQGNNSPLHF.

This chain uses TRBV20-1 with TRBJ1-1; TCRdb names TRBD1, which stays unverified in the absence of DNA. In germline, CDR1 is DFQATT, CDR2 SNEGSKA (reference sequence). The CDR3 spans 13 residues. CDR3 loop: CSASPPIQTEAFF.

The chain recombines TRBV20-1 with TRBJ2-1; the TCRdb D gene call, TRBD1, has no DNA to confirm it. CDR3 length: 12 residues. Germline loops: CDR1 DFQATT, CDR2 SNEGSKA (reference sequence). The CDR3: CSATSGIREQFF.

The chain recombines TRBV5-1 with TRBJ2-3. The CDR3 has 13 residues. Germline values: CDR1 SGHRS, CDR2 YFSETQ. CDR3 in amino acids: CASGRVSTDTQYF.

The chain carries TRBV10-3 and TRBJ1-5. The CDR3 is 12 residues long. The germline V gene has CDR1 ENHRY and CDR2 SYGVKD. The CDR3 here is CAISEDTQPQHF.

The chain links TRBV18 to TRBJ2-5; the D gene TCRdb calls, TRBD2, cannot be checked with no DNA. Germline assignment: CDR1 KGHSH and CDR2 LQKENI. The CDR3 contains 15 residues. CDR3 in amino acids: CASSPGPPAGRIQYF.

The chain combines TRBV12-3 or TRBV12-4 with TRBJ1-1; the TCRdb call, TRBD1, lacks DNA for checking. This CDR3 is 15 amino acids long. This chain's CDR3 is CASSPDSMMNTEAFF.

Here the CDR3 reads CASSSRTVDSPLHF. V gene TRBV27 combines with J gene TRBJ1-6; the D gene TCRdb calls, TRBD1, cannot be checked with no DNA. CDR3 size: 14 residues. The germline CDR1 and CDR2 sequences are MNHEY and SMNVEV (reference sequence).

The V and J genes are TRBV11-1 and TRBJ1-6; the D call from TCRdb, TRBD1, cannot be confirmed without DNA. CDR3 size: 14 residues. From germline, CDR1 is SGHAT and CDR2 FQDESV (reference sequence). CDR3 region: CASPGGSYNSPLHF.